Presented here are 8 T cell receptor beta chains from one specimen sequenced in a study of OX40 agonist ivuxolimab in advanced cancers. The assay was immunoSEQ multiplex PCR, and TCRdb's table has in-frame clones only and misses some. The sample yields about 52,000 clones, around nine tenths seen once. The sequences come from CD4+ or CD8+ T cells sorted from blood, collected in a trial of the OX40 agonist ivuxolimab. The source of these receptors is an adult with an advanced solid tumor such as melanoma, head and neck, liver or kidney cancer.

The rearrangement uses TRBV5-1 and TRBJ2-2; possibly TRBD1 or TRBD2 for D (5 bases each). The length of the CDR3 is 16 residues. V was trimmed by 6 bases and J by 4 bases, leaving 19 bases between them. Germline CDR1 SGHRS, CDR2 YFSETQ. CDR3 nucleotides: TGCGCCAGCAACGAACACGGGGCGCGTGGCACCGGGGAGCTGTTTTTT. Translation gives CASNEHGARGTGELFF.

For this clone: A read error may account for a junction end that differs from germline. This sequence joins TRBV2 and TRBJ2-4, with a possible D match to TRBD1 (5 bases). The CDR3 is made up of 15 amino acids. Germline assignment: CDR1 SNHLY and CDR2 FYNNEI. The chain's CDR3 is CASSEAPETVLDSLF. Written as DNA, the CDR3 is TGTGCCAGCAGTGAAGCGCCGGAGACCGTCCTAGACAGTCTCTTC.

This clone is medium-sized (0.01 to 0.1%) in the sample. The CDR3 DNA reads as TGTGCCAGTAGTATCGCCGGCGGGGCACGGGAGCAGTACTTC. As protein: CASSIAGGAREQYF. V usage is TRBV19 and J usage is TRBJ2-7; the D gene is possibly TRBD2 (6 bases). V lost 3 bases and J 7 bases, leaving 16 bases between the germline ends. The CDR3 has 14 residues. The germline V gene has CDR1 LNHDA and CDR2 SQIVND (reference sequence).

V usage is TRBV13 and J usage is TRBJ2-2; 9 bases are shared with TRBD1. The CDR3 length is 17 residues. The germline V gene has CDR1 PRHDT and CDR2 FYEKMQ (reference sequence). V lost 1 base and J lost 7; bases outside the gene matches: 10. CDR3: CASSLEGNRGHDGELFF. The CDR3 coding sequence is TGTGCCAGCAGCTTAGAAGGTAACAGGGGGCACGACGGGGAGCTGTTTTTT.

The DNA of the CDR3 is TGCGCCAGCAGCCTGACAGGGGAAGCCACTGAAGCTTTCTTT. Protein sequence: CASSLTGEATEAFF. The chain carries TRBV4-1 and TRBJ1-1; TRBD1 aligns across 8 bases. CDR1 MGHRA and CDR2 YSYEKL come from the germline V gene. CDR3 length: 14 amino acids. With 4 bases clipped from V and 4 bases from J, the junction kept 5 bases outside the gene matches.

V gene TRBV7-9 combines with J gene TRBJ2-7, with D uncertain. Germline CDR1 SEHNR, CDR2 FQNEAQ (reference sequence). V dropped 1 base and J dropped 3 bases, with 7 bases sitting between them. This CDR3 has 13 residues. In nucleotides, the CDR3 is TGTGCCAGCAGCTTAGGGCTGATCTACGAGCAGTACTTC. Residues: CASSLGLIYEQYF.

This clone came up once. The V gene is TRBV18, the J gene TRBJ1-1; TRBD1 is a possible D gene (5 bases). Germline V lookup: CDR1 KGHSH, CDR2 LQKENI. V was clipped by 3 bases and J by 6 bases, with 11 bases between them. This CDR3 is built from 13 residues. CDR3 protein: CASSPPAGPEAFF. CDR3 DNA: TGTGCCAGCTCACCCCCAGCGGGACCTGAAGCTTTCTTT.

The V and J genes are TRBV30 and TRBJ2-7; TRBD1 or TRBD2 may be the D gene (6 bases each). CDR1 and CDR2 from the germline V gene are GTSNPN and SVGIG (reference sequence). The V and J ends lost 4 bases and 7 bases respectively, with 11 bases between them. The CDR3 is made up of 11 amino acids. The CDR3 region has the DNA TGTGCCTGGACCCTAGGGGGGGAGCAGTACTTC. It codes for CAWTLGGEQYF. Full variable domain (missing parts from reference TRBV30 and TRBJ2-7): SQTIHQWPATLVQPVGSPLSLECTVEGTSNPNLYWYRQAAGRGLQLLFYSVGIGQISSEVPQNLSASRPQDRQFILSSKKLLLSDSGFYLCAWTLGGEQYFGPGTRLTVT.